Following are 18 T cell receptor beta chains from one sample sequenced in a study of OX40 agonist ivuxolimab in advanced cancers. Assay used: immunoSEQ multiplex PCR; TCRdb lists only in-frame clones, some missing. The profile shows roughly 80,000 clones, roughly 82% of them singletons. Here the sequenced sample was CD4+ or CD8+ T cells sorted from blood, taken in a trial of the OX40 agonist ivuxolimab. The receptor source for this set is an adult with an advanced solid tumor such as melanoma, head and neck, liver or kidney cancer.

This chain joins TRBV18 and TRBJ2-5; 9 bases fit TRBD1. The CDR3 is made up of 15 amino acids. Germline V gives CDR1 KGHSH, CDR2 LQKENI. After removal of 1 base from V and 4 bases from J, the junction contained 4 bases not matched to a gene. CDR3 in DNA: TGTGCCAGCTCACCACGGACAGGGGAGACAGAGACCCAGTACTTC. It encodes CASSPRTGETETQYF. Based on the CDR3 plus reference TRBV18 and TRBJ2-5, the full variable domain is NAGVMQNPRHLVRRRGQEARLRCSPMKGHSHVYWYRQLPEEGLKFMVYLQKENIIDESGMPKERFSAEFPKEGPSILRIQQVVRGDSAAYFCASSPRTGETETQYFGPGTRLLVL.

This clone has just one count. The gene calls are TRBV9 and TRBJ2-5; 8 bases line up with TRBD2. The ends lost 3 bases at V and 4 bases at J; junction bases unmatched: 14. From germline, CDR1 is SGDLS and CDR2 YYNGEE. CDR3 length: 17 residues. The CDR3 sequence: CASSGGGLGSVGETQYF. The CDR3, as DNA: TGTGCCAGCAGCGGCGGGGGGCTGGGTTCCGTAGGAGAGACCCAGTACTTC.

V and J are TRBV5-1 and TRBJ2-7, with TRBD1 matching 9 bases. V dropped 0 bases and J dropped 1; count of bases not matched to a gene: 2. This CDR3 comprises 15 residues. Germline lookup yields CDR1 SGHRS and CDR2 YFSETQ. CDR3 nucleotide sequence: TGCGCCAGCAGCTTGGGACAGGGGGGATCCTACGAGCAGTACGTC. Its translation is CASSLGQGGSYEQYV.

In nucleotides, the CDR3 is TGTGCCAGCTCACCCAACAGGGACAACTACGAGCAGTACTTC. Residues: CASSPNRDNYEQYF. The chain employs TRBV18 and TRBJ2-7, with D possibly TRBD1 on 6 matching bases. Germline V gene sequence: CDR1 KGHSH, CDR2 LQKENI. The V and J ends lost 3 bases and 3 bases respectively, with 12 bases between them. CDR3 length: 14 amino acids. The full variable domain, rest sourced from reference TRBV18 and TRBJ2-7, is NAGVMQNPRHLVRRRGQEARLRCSPMKGHSHVYWYRQLPEEGLKFMVYLQKENIIDESGMPKERFSAEFPKEGPSILRIQQVVRGDSAAYFCASSPNRDNYEQYFGPGTRLTVT.

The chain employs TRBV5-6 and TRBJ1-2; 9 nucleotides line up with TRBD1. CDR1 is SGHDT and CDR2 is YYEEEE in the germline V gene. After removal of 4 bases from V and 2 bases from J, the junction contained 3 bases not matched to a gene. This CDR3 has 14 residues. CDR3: CASSKGQGNYGYTF. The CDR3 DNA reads TGTGCCAGCAGCAAGGGACAGGGAAACTATGGCTACACCTTC.

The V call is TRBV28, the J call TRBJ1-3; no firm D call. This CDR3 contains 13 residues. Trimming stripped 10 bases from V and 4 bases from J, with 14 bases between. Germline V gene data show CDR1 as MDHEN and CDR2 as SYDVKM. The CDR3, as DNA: TGTGCCACCAAAGGACTTGTGGGAAACACCATATATTTT. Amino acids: CATKGLVGNTIYF.

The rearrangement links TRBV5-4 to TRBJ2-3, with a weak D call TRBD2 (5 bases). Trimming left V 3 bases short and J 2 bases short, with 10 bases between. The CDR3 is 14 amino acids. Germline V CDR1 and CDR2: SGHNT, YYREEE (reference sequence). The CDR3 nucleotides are TGTGCCAGCAGCTCTAGCACATCCACAGATACGCAGTATTTT. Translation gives CASSSSTSTDTQYF.

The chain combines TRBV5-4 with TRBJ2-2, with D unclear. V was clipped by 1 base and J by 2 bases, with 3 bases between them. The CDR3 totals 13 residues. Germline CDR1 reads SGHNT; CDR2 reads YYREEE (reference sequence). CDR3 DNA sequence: TGTGCCAGCAGCTTGCTCAACACCGGGGAGCTGTTTTTT. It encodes CASSLLNTGELFF.

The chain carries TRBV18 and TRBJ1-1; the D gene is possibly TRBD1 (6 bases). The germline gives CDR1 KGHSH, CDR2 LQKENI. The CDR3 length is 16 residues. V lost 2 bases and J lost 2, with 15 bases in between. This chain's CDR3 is CASSPGQPGHNTEAFF. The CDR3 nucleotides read TGTGCCAGCTCACCAGGGCAACCGGGACACAACACTGAAGCTTTCTTT.

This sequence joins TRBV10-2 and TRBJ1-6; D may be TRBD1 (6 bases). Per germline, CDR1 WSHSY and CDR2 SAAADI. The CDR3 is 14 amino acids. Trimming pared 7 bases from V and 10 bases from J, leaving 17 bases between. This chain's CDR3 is CASISRGRGSPLHF. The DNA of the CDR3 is TGCGCCAGCATATCCCGGGGGCGGGGGTCACCCCTCCACTTT.

The chain's CDR3 is CASSPPNAGQAGELFF. CDR3 in DNA: TGTGCCAGCTCACCACCGAATGCGGGACAGGCCGGGGAGCTGTTTTTT. The V and J genes are TRBV18 and TRBJ2-2, with TRBD1 matching over 8 bases. The CDR3 loop spans 16 amino acids. Germline-derived CDR1 and CDR2 are KGHSH and LQKENI. Unmatched junction bases numbered 6, after V lost 0 bases and J lost 6 bases.

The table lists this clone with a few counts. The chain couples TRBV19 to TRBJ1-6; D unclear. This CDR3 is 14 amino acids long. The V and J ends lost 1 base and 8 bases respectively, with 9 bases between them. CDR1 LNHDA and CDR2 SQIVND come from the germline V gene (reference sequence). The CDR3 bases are TGTGCCAGTAGTATAGTCTCCGCGGATTCACCCCTCCACTTT. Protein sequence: CASSIVSADSPLHF. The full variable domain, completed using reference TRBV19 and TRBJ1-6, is DGGITQSPKYLFRKEGQNVTLSCEQNLNHDAMYWYRQDPGQGLRLIYYSQIVNDFQKGDIAEGYSVSREKKESFPLTVTSAQKNPTAFYLCASSIVSADSPLHFGNGTRLTVT.

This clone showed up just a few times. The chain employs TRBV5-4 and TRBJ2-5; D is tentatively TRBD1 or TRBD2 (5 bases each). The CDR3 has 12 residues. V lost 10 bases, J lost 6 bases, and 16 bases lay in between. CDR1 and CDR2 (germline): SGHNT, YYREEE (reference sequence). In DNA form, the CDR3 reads TGTGCCTACCTGAGGGGCCAGAAGACCCAGTACTTC. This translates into CAYLRGQKTQYF.

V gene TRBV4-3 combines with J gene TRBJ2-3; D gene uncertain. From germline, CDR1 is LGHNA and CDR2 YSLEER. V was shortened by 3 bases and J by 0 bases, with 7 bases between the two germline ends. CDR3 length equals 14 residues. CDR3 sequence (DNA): TGCGCCAGCAGCCAGATCCTCAGCACAGATACGCAGTATTTT. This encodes CASSQILSTDTQYF.

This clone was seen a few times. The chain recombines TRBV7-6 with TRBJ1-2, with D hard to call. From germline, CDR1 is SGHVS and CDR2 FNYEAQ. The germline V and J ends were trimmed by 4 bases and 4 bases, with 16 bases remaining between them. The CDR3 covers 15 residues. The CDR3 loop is CASSSTSRKTYGYTF. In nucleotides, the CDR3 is TGTGCCAGCAGCTCGACCTCTCGAAAGACCTATGGCTACACCTTC.

The CDR3 protein is CASSVGGTGGTDTQYF. The CDR3 bases are TGTGCCAGCAGCGTAGGCGGGACAGGGGGCACAGATACGCAGTATTTT. This chain connects TRBV9 to TRBJ2-3; 10 nucleotides match TRBD1. The CDR3 has 16 residues. After removal of 0 bases from V and 1 base from J, the junction contained 2 bases not matched to a gene. The germline gives CDR1 SGDLS, CDR2 YYNGEE.

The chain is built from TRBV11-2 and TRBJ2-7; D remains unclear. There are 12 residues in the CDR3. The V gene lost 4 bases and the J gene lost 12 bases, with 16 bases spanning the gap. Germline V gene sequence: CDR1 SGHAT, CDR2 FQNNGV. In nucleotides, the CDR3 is TGTGCCAGCAGCTCCTGGATGCAAACCCCGTACGTC. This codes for CASSSWMQTPYV.

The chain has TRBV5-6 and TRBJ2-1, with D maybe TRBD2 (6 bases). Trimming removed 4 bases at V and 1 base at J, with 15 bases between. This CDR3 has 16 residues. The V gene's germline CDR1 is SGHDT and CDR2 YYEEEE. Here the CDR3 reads CASSVRGHGSYNEQFF. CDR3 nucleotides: TGTGCCAGCAGCGTGCGGGGTCATGGGTCCTACAATGAGCAGTTCTTC.